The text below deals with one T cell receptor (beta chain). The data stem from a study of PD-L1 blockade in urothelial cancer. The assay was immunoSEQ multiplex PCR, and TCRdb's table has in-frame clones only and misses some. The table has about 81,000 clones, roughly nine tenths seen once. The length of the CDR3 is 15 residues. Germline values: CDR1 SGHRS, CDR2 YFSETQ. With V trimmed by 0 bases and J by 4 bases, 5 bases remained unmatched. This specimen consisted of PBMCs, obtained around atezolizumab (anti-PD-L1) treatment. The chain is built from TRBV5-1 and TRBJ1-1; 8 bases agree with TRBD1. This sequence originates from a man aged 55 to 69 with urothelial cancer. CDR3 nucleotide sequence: TGCGCCAGCAGCTTGGCGGCAGGGGGCGGCACTGAAGCTTTCTTT. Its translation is CASSLAAGGGTEAFF.